This T cell receptor (beta chain) is drawn from a study of T-cell reconstitution after alpha-beta-depleted transplantation in children. The CDR3 runs 16 residues. Germline V gives CDR1 SQVTM, CDR2 ANQGSEA. V dropped 3 bases and J dropped 0 bases, with 16 bases sitting between them. This clonotype was found many times. For TCRbeta, the library was prepared with unique molecular identifiers. TCRdb independently ran MiXCR on the PCR reads; one entry per CDR3 protein. The sample contains about 640,000 distinct CDR3 sequences, 15% to 20% of which appear only once. J is TRBJ2-3 and V is TRBV29-1; perhaps TRBD2 as D (5 bases). This specimen consisted of PBMCs from the stem cell graft donor, obtained from the stem cell graft. The TCR comes from a human donor who donated a stem cell graft to a child with acute myeloid leukemia. CDR3 nucleotide sequence: TGCAGCGTTGACCTGGGGAGTAAGTTCAGCACAGATACGCAGTATTTT. Its protein product is CSVDLGSKFSTDTQYF.